These 17 T cell receptor beta chains were sequenced from one sample in a study of CD8 T cell repertoires and HIV-1 epitope variants. Some clones are missing from TCRdb's copy, which holds only in-frame ones; the method was immunoSEQ multiplex PCR. The repertoire includes roughly 100,000 clones, around 75% of them detected once, and roughly 24% sits in the top ten. The sample was uncultured baseline CD8+ T cells from peripheral blood mononuclear cells (PBMCs). The receptors here all came from a male donor with HIV.

This clone was observed a few times. This chain connects TRBV30 to TRBJ2-5, with TRBD1 matching over 10 bases. This CDR3 has 15 residues. Losses at the gene ends were 2 bases for V and 5 bases for J; bases not matched to a gene: 8. Germline V gene lookup returns CDR1 GTSNPN and CDR2 SVGIG (reference sequence). In DNA form, the CDR3 reads TGTGCCTGGAGTTCGGGACAGGGGAATGGCGAGACCCAGTACTTC. Translating gives CAWSSGQGNGETQYF.

The rearrangement links TRBV7-2 to TRBJ1-2; D ambiguous. The ends were cut back, 5 bases at V and 3 bases at J, with 10 bases in the middle. Germline CDR1 reads SGHTA; CDR2 reads FQGNSA. This CDR3 has 13 residues. In nucleotides, the CDR3 is TGTGCCAGCAGCGCCCGGGATTACTATGGCTACACCTTC. It yields the protein CASSARDYYGYTF. The full variable domain, in which reference TRBV7-2 and TRBJ1-2 provide the parts outside the CDR3, is GAGVSQSPSNKVTEKGKDVELRCDPISGHTALYWYRQSLGQGLEFLIYFQGNSAPDKSGLPSDRFSAERTGGSVSTLTIQRTQQEDSAVYLCASSARDYYGYTFGSGTRLTVV.

The chain recombines TRBV30 with TRBJ2-3; 9 bases align to TRBD2. J lost 3 bases, V lost 4 bases, and 5 bases had no gene match. Germline V CDR1 and CDR2: GTSNPN, SVGIG (reference sequence). This CDR3 comprises 14 residues. CDR3 bases: TGTGCCTGGAAGGCGGGGGGGCTTACAGATACGCAGTATTTT. Translation: CAWKAGGLTDTQYF.

The chain is built from TRBV7-3 and TRBJ2-5; 7 bases match TRBD1. The CDR3 loop spans 15 amino acids. V was clipped by 1 base and J by 11 bases; unmatched bases: 13. Germline CDR1 reads SGHTA; CDR2 reads FQGTGA. For the CDR3, the DNA is TGTGCCAGCAGCTTAAGTGGGACAGTGATCGGGGAGCAGTACTTC. The encoded protein is CASSLSGTVIGEQYF. Variable domain in full (rest from reference TRBV7-3 and TRBJ2-5): GAGVSQTPSNKVTEKGKYVELRCDPISGHTALYWYRQSLGQGPEFLIYFQGTGAADDSGLPNDRFFAVRPEGSVSTLKIQRTERGDSAVYLCASSLSGTVIGEQYFGPGTRLLVL.

V is TRBV25-1 and J is TRBJ2-3; maybe TRBD1 (6 bases). V lost 8 bases and J lost 0, with 15 bases in between. The CDR3 runs to 15 residues. Germline assignment: CDR1 MGHDK and CDR2 SYGVNS. CDR3 sequence reads: CASAGRDISTDTQYF. CDR3 coding DNA: TGTGCCAGCGCAGGCCGGGACATTAGCACAGATACGCAGTATTTT.

The chain recombines TRBV10-1 with TRBJ2-5, with D possibly TRBD1 on 6 matching bases. This CDR3 comprises 14 residues. Germline V gives CDR1 WNHNN, CDR2 SYGVQD (reference sequence). The V end lost 2 bases, the J end lost 5 bases, and 12 bases lay between the germline ends. The CDR3 protein is CASSEGQYWETQYF. The CDR3 coding sequence is TGCGCCAGCAGTGAGGGACAGTATTGGGAGACCCAGTACTTC.

This clone showed up just a few times. This CDR3 is also generated by other DNA sequences in the sample. This chain joins TRBV10-3 and TRBJ1-2; D not resolved. The CDR3 runs 13 residues. Per germline, CDR1 ENHRY and CDR2 SYGVKD. The V and J ends lost 0 bases and 4 bases respectively, with 6 bases between them. CDR3 protein: CAISESTGYGYTF. CDR3 bases: TGTGCCATCAGTGAGTCGACCGGCTATGGCTACACCTTC.

This clone has more than one count but fewer than ten. This chain uses TRBV10-3 with TRBJ2-7; D ambiguous. This CDR3 has 14 residues. The germline V gene encodes CDR1 ENHRY and CDR2 SYGVKD. The V end lost 4 bases, the J end lost 3 bases, and 13 bases lay between the germline ends. The chain's CDR3 is CAISGGRRFYEQYF. The CDR3 coding sequence is TGTGCCATCAGTGGCGGCAGACGATTCTACGAGCAGTACTTC.

This chain connects TRBV7-9 to TRBJ2-7; D is unclear. CDR3 length: 10 amino acids. Germline CDR1 and CDR2: SEHNR and FQNEAQ (reference sequence). Trimming left V 4 bases short and J 5 bases short, with 3 bases between. The CDR3 DNA follows: TGTGCCAGCAGCTCGAACGAGCAGTACTTC. This encodes CASSSNEQYF.

The J gene is TRBJ1-5, the V gene TRBV28; possibly TRBD1 for D (6 bases). Trimming removed 2 bases from V and 4 bases from J, with 12 bases in between. In germline, CDR1 is MDHEN, CDR2 SYDVKM. CDR3 length: 15 residues. The CDR3 is CASSLEGGTNQPQHF. The DNA for the CDR3 is TGTGCCAGCAGTTTAGAAGGGGGGACGAATCAGCCCCAGCATTTT. Full variable domain (missing parts from reference TRBV28 and TRBJ1-5): DVKVTQSSRYLVKRTGEKVFLECVQDMDHENMFWYRQDPGLGLRLIYFSYDVKMKEKGDIPEGYSVSREKKERFSLILESASTNQTSMYLCASSLEGGTNQPQHFGDGTRLSIL.

This sequence joins TRBV25-1 and TRBJ2-5; D is unresolved. V lost 6 bases and J 1 base, leaving 12 bases between the germline ends. CDR1 is MGHDK, CDR2 SYGVNS, per germline. The CDR3 runs 14 residues. Here the CDR3 reads CASSEPRPQETQYF. CDR3 sequence (DNA): TGTGCCAGCAGCGAACCGAGACCCCAAGAGACCCAGTACTTC.

The V gene is TRBV28, the J gene TRBJ1-2, with TRBD1 identical over 8 bases. Germline V gene lookup returns CDR1 MDHEN and CDR2 SYDVKM. V shed 3 bases, J shed 2 bases, and the junction held 2 bases outside the gene matches. This CDR3 spans 14 amino acids. CDR3: CASSFSGGNYGYTF. CDR3 sequence (DNA): TGTGCCAGCAGTTTTTCAGGGGGCAACTATGGCTACACCTTC.

The V and J genes are TRBV19 and TRBJ1-2; D is uncertain. CDR3 length equals 14 residues. CDR1 LNHDA and CDR2 SQIVND come from the germline V gene (reference sequence). V gave up 3 bases and J gave up 9 bases, with 17 bases separating them. Here the CDR3 DNA reads TGTGCCAGTAGTATCGTCGCGGCAGGCCAACGCTACACCTTC. This encodes CASSIVAAGQRYTF.

Here the CDR3 reads CASSRDRVPYSNQPQHF. As DNA, the CDR3 is TGTGCCAGCAGCCGCGACAGGGTGCCCTATAGCAATCAGCCCCAGCATTTT. The rearrangement links TRBV16 to TRBJ1-5; 7 nucleotides match TRBD1. The germline CDR1 and CDR2 sequences are KGHSY and FQNENV. The CDR3 extends over 17 amino acids. V trimming: 4 bases; J trimming: 0 bases; junction bases outside the gene matches: 9.

The CDR3 coding sequence is TGTGCCAGCAGTTTGGGCGGCCCCACAGATACGCAGTATTTT. It is translated as CASSLGGPTDTQYF. The chain couples TRBV27 to TRBJ2-3; D remains ambiguous. Trimming removed 3 bases from V and 2 bases from J, with 9 bases in between. There are 14 residues in the CDR3. The V gene's germline CDR1 is MNHEY and CDR2 SMNVEV (reference sequence).

This clone was counted a single time. This chain joins TRBV29-1 and TRBJ1-2; D uncertain. CDR3 length: 11 amino acids. Trimming cost V 2 bases and J 8 bases, with 9 bases left between them. Germline assignment: CDR1 SQVTM and CDR2 ANQGSEA. CDR3 coding DNA: TGCAGCGTTGAACCGGGGTACGGCTACACCTTC. As protein: CSVEPGYGYTF.

The CDR3 protein is CASSQVGGPFSGANVLTF. The CDR3 DNA sequence: TGCGCCAGCAGCCAAGTAGGGGGGCCTTTCTCTGGGGCCAACGTCCTGACTTTC. The J gene is TRBJ2-6, the V gene TRBV4-3; D might be TRBD1 or TRBD2, each matching 6 bases. The CDR3 covers 18 residues. Germline V gene sequence: CDR1 LGHNA, CDR2 YSLEER. With 1 base removed from V and 0 bases from J, the gap between germline ends came to 13 bases.